This entry lists 7 T cell receptor beta chains sequenced from one sample in a study of T cells in narcolepsy. Some clones are missing from TCRdb's copy, which holds only in-frame ones; the method was immunoSEQ multiplex PCR. Of 27,000 or so clones listed, about nine tenths are singletons. The material sequenced was CD45RA- memory CD4+ T cells from PBMCs. Every receptor here comes from a human donor with narcolepsy.

This rearrangement joins TRBV28 to TRBJ1-5; D gene uncertain. The CDR3 extends over 15 amino acids. Trimming took off 2 bases at V and 0 bases at J, with 8 bases between the two ends. Germline V gene sequence: CDR1 MDHEN, CDR2 SYDVKM. The CDR3 DNA reads TGTGCCAGCAGTTTACCCAGTTATAGCAATCAGCCCCAGCATTTT. Protein sequence: CASSLPSYSNQPQHF.

V gene TRBV4-2 combines with J gene TRBJ1-4; D is ambiguous. V was shortened by 2 bases and J by 7 bases, with 23 bases between the two germline ends. Germline CDR1 LGHNA, CDR2 YNFKEQ. The CDR3 spans 18 residues. This CDR3 reads CASSQSVSSPTRGEKLFF. The DNA for the CDR3 is TGTGCCAGCAGCCAATCCGTGTCAAGCCCCACTCGGGGTGAAAAACTGTTTTTT.

In its sample, this clone was seen a few times. The V gene is TRBV6-5, the J gene TRBJ1-1; the match to TRBD1 covers 10 bases. J lost 0 bases, V lost 10 bases, and 5 bases had no gene match. Germline CDR1 is MNHEY and CDR2 is SVGAGI. This CDR3 spans 14 amino acids. The CDR3 loop reads CATGQGGLNTEAFF. The CDR3 DNA follows: TGTGCCACCGGACAGGGGGGTCTGAACACTGAAGCTTTCTTT.

The chain's CDR3 is CASSQIGQGGEKLFF. The CDR3 DNA is TGCGCCAGCAGCCAAATAGGACAGGGCGGTGAAAAACTGTTTTTT. This chain uses TRBV4-1 with TRBJ1-4; TRBD1 matches at 8 bases. From germline, CDR1 is MGHRA and CDR2 YSYEKL. The CDR3 totals 15 residues. V shed 2 bases and J 7 bases; nucleotides not matched to a gene: 6.

The J gene is TRBJ1-1, the V gene TRBV6-6; no clear D. Trimming stripped 2 bases from V and 5 bases from J, with 9 bases between. CDR1 is MNHNY and CDR2 is SVGAGI in the germline V gene (reference sequence). This CDR3 spans 13 amino acids. The CDR3 DNA reads as TGTGCCAGCAGTTACGTTGAAACAACTGAAGCTTTCTTT. This codes for CASSYVETTEAFF.

The rearrangement links TRBV19 to TRBJ1-2; D is possibly TRBD1 (6 bases). Germline V gene data show CDR1 as LNHDA and CDR2 as SQIVND (reference sequence). V lost 7 bases, J lost 6 bases, and 15 bases lay in between. This CDR3 spans 13 amino acids. CDR3 in amino acids: CASKANRENGYTF. CDR3 in DNA: TGTGCCAGTAAGGCCAACAGGGAGAATGGCTACACCTTC.

This chain uses TRBV12-5 with TRBJ1-6; TRBD1 matches 9 bases. This CDR3 region has 14 residues. With V trimmed by 4 bases and J by 10 bases, 5 bases remained unmatched. Per the germline V gene, CDR1 is LGHNT and CDR2 is FRNRAP. CDR3 sequence (DNA): TGTGCTAGTGGTTACGGGACAGGGAGATCACCCCTCCACTTT. Translating gives CASGYGTGRSPLHF.